Shown below are 7 T cell receptor beta chains from a single sample sequenced in a study of blood T cell repertoires in COVID-19. The data were produced by immunoSEQ multiplex PCR, yet TCRdb's version contains in-frame clones alone and is incomplete. The sample includes under 300,000 clones, about 88% of them seen just once. The sequenced sample was peripheral blood. These TCRs come from a human donor with COVID-19, enrolled during active disease. The donor label of this sample is uncertain.

The J gene is TRBJ2-1, the V gene TRBV29-1; possibly TRBD2 for D (5 bases). Germline CDR1 SQVTM, CDR2 ANQGSEA. The CDR3 covers 15 residues. V shed 4 bases and J shed 0 bases, with 13 bases lying between them. CDR3 DNA: TGCAGCGTTGTTCTAGCACGGAGCTCCTACAATGAGCAGTTCTTC. Protein: CSVVLARSSYNEQFF.

V is TRBV5-6 and J is TRBJ2-5, with a tentative D call TRBD1 (6 bases). Germline lookup yields CDR1 SGHDT and CDR2 YYEEEE. The CDR3 is 13 amino acids. Trimming removed 1 base at V and 10 bases at J, with 14 bases between. The CDR3 spells CASSLRTASIQYF. For the CDR3, the DNA is TGTGCCAGCAGCTTGAGGACAGCGAGTATCCAGTACTTC.

The chain links TRBV11-2 to TRBJ1-1; 11 bases align to TRBD1. J was trimmed by 2 bases and V by 4 bases; bases with no gene match: 6. The germline V gene has CDR1 SGHAT and CDR2 FQNNGV. The CDR3 is made up of 16 amino acids. The CDR3 DNA sequence: TGTGCCAGCAGCTCCCTCCGGACAGGGGGCAACACTGAAGCTTTCTTT. Amino acids: CASSSLRTGGNTEAFF. Using reference TRBV11-2 and TRBJ1-1 for the parts outside the CDR3, the full variable domain is EAGVAQSPRYKIIEKRQSVAFWCNPISGHATLYWYQQILGQGPKLLIQFQNNGVVDDSQLPKDRFSAERLKGVDSTLKIQPAKLEDSAVYLCASSSLRTGGNTEAFFGQGTRLTVV.

The rearrangement uses TRBV4-1 and TRBJ2-2, with 9 bases fitting TRBD2. The trim removed 0 bases at V and 1 base at J, leaving 6 bases unmatched. This CDR3 spans 18 amino acids. The germline V gene encodes CDR1 MGHRA and CDR2 YSYEKL. DNA of the CDR3: TGCGCCAGCAGCCAAGAAGTGCTAGCGGGACAGAACACCGGGGAGCTGTTTTTT. Amino acids: CASSQEVLAGQNTGELFF.

The chain joins TRBV11-2 to TRBJ2-1; 11 bases match TRBD1. J was trimmed by 8 bases and V by 7 bases; bases with no gene match: 13. Germline lookup yields CDR1 SGHAT and CDR2 FQNNGV. The CDR3 is 16 residues long. The CDR3 nucleotides are TGTGCCAGCAACGTTAGGGGGGGACAGGGGGTCGATGAGCAGTTCTTC. Amino acids: CASNVRGGQGVDEQFF. Full variable domain (missing parts from reference TRBV11-2 and TRBJ2-1): EAGVAQSPRYKIIEKRQSVAFWCNPISGHATLYWYQQILGQGPKLLIQFQNNGVVDDSQLPKDRFSAERLKGVDSTLKIQPAKLEDSAVYLCASNVRGGQGVDEQFFGPGTRLTVL.

This chain joins TRBV10-3 and TRBJ1-2, with D perhaps matching TRBD1 (5 bases). Trimming shortened V by 3 bases and J by 2 bases, and 16 bases separated the two germline ends. Germline assignment: CDR1 ENHRY and CDR2 SYGVKD. The CDR3 is made up of 16 amino acids. DNA for the CDR3: TGTGCCATCAGTGACCCCGGGACTGCCACCAACTATGGCTACACCTTC. Amino acids: CAISDPGTATNYGYTF.

The chain links TRBV11-2 to TRBJ2-1; 8 positions match TRBD2. CDR1 is SGHAT, CDR2 FQNNGV, per germline. J gave up 9 bases and V 4 bases, and 11 bases lay outside the gene matches. The CDR3 has 15 amino acids. Here the CDR3 reads CASSSSSGRWGEQFF. The DNA for the CDR3 is TGTGCCAGCAGCTCTTCCAGCGGGAGATGGGGTGAGCAGTTCTTC.